These T cell receptor beta chains were read from a single sample in a study of shared clonotypes between healthy human individuals. Assay used: immunoSEQ multiplex PCR; TCRdb lists only in-frame clones, some missing. The sample holds around 2.1 million clones, nearly 97% seen once. Sequencing was carried out using naive CD4+ T cells sorted from blood. These receptors all stem from a man aged 18 to 29 in good health. Both conserved end residues are part of each CDR3. D genes are given only for firm matches. Clone size, where shown, is once, few, many, or a class for clones that have expanded.

j_call v_call d_call clone_size cdr3_nt cdr3_aa
TRBJ2-1 TRBV30 NA NA TGTGCCTGGATGGGTTTGTTACCCAATGAGCAGTTCTTC CAWMGLLPNEQFF
TRBJ1-6 TRBV6-6 TRBD1 NA TGTGCCAGCAGCCCCACAGGGGGGAATTCACCCCTCCACTTT CASSPTGGNSPLHF
TRBJ1-1 TRBV2 NA NA TGTGCCAGCTACAAGGGCAAATTTTTAGGGGATATGAACACTGAAGCTTTCTTT CASYKGKFLGDMNTEAFF
TRBJ1-5 TRBV20-1 NA once TGCAGTGCTGGCGGGAGTCAGCCCCAGCATTTT CSAGGSQPQHF
TRBJ1-1 TRBV6-5 TRBD1 NA TGTGTGACCCGACAGGGAGGTGGCACTGAAGCTTTCTTT CVTRQGGGTEAFF
TRBJ1-1 TRBV7-9 NA NA TGTGCCAGCGGCGGACAGAGGAACACTGAAGCTTTCTTT CASGGQRNTEAFF
TRBJ2-3 TRBV2 NA NA TGTGCCAGCAGTGTGCTTATGGACTCTTCACGGCAGTATTTT CASSVLMDSSRQYF
TRBJ1-4 TRBV6-1 TRBD1 NA TGTGCCAGCAGTGGAGGGGGCGAGTTTGCAACTAATGAAAAACTGTTTTTT CASSGGGEFATNEKLFF
TRBJ2-3 TRBV28 NA NA TGTGCCAGCAGTTTTAGTTCAAAAGGGTTTCTTGGAGATACGCAGTATTTT CASSFSSKGFLGDTQYF
TRBJ2-6 TRBV5-5 NA NA TGTGCCAGCAGCAGACTCTCTGGGGCCAACGTCCTGACTTTC CASSRLSGANVLTF
TRBJ2-7 TRBV6-1 NA NA TGTGCCAGCAGTGATAGGTACGAGCAGTACTTC CASSDRYEQYF
TRBJ1-2 TRBV7-2 NA NA TGTGCCAGCAGCACCTCAGGGAGGAGGGCCCCTAAGGGCTACACCTTC CASSTSGRRAPKGYTF
TRBJ1-2 TRBV6-5 NA NA TGTGCCAGTAACAGGGTGATGGGCTATGGCTACACCTTC CASNRVMGYGYTF
TRBJ2-3 TRBV5-1 TRBD1 NA TGCGCCAGCAGCCGGACGACAGGGTGGGACACAGATACGCAGTATTTT CASSRTTGWDTDTQYF
TRBJ2-7 TRBV7-3 TRBD1 NA TGTGCCAGCAGCTTAGCAGGGACAGGGTCTTACTACGAGCAGTACTTC CASSLAGTGSYYEQYF
TRBJ2-7 TRBV6-5 TRBD1 NA TGTGCCAGCAGTTACCTCAGGACAGGGGGCGACTACGAGCAGTACTTC CASSYLRTGGDYEQYF
TRBJ1-4 TRBV11-2 NA NA TGTGCCAGCAGCTTAATTAACTGGGGTTCTACTAATGAAAAACTGTTTTTT CASSLINWGSTNEKLFF
TRBJ2-7 TRBV11-2 NA NA TGTGCCAGCAGCTTAGGGGGTTGGCAGTCAACGGCCTACGAGCAGTACTTC CASSLGGWQSTAYEQYF
TRBJ1-2 TRBV16 TRBD1 NA TGTGCCAGCAGCCAATCCGGACAGGGCTATGGCTACACCTTC CASSQSGQGYGYTF
TRBJ1-6 TRBV28 TRBD1 NA TGTGCCAGCAGAGAACCCCGGACAGGGAATAATTCACCCCTCCACTTT CASREPRTGNNSPLHF
TRBJ1-2 TRBV6-1 NA NA TGTGCCAGCAGTGAAGCTTCCACAGGCTCCTATGGCTACACCTTC CASSEASTGSYGYTF
TRBJ2-7 TRBV5-1 NA NA TGCGCCAGCAGCCGGGATAAGGGCGTGGGCGAGCAGTACTTC CASSRDKGVGEQYF